The subject of this entry is one T cell receptor beta chain. The data are from a study of T cell changes during pregnancy in multiple sclerosis. CDR3 length: 16 residues. Trimming cost V 0 bases and J 6 bases, with 15 bases left between them. Germline V gene sequence: CDR1 MRHNA, CDR2 SNTAGT. Assay: immunoSEQ multiplex PCR; the TCRdb copy retains only in-frame clones and omits some. Seen here are fewer than 85,000 clones, roughly 92% observed once, and the top ten hold roughly 3%. The sequences come from peripheral blood, collected in the third trimester of pregnancy. The genes are TRBV6-4 and TRBJ2-1, with a tentative D call TRBD1 (6 bases). The receptor was derived from a female donor in good health, enrolled as a control in a pregnancy study. For the CDR3, the DNA is TGTGCCAGCAGTGACTCGATCCAGGGGATAGGCAATGAGCAGTTCTTC. Translation gives CASSDSIQGIGNEQFF.